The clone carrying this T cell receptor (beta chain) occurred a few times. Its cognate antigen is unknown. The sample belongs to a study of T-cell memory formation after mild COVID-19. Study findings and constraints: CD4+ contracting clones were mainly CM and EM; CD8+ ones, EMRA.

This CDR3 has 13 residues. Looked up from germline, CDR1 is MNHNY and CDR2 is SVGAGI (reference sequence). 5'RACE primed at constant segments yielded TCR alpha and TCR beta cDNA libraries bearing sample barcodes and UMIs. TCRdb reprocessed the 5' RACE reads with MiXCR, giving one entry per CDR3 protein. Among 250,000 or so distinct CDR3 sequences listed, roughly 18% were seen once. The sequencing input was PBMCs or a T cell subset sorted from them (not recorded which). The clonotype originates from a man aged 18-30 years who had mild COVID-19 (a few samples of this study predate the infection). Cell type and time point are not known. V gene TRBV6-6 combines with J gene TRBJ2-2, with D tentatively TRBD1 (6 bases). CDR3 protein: CAVGDTNTGELFF. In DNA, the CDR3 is TGTGCGGTCGGGGACACGAACACCGGGGAGCTGTTTTTT.